This T cell receptor beta chain appears in the sequencing data of a study of T cells after posttransplantation cyclophosphamide. Study-level findings and limits: After PTCy, TRB diversity resembled that of CNI/methotrexate controls. Tissue-infiltrating T cells from skin or gut overlapped little with blood T cells.

This clone was seen repeatedly, ten times or more. Its antigen is unknown. Germline V gives CDR1 SQVTM, CDR2 ANQGSEA. The junction had 7 bases not matched to a gene; V was cut back by 4 bases and J by 3 bases. CDR3 size: 15 residues. Busulfan-fludarabine conditioning, marrow transplant, and cyclophosphamide on days +3 and +4 were administered. Repertoires were generated with immunoSEQ multiplex PCR, while TCRdb's copy carries only in-frame clones and drops some. The repertoire shows some 4,000 clones, none seen only once; the top ten take roughly 13%. This sequence joins TRBV29-1 and TRBJ2-1; 9 bases line up with TRBD2. The sequence derives from a female patient between 18 and 30 years old who received an allogeneic stem cell transplant from an unrelated donor, was CMV-positive, and had acute GVHD only. Some T cells may have originated in the graft donor. The material sequenced was PBMCs, taken after allogeneic stem cell transplant with posttransplant cyclophosphamide. The CDR3 protein is CSVVGASGIYNEQFF. As DNA, the CDR3 is TGCAGCGTTGTGGGTGCTAGCGGGATCTACAATGAGCAGTTCTTC.